The 8 T cell receptor beta chains listed next were all sequenced from one sample in a study of neurological immune-mediated disorders. TCRdb called the 5' RACE reads again in MiXCR, with one record for every CDR3 protein. The sample lists some 83,000 distinct CDR3 sequences, 2% to 3% occurring once. Source material: PBMCs. The receptors here all came from a woman aged 25 to 39 with multiple sclerosis.

This clonotype was detected many times. The gene calls are TRBV7-3 and TRBJ2-2, with 7 bases identical to TRBD2. The V segment lost 5 bases and the J segment 0 bases; nucleotides outside the gene matches: 9. The CDR3 has 17 amino acids. Germline CDR1 reads SGHTA; CDR2 reads FQGTGA. The CDR3 region is CASSRGPAGSNTGELFF. The DNA of the CDR3 is TGTGCCAGCAGCCGCGGACCAGCGGGGTCGAACACCGGGGAGCTGTTTTTT.

This clonotype occurred many times. The chain links TRBV7-6 to TRBJ1-4; TRBD1 is a possible D gene (6 bases). The CDR3 loop spans 14 amino acids. In germline, CDR1 is SGHVS, CDR2 FNYEAQ. V was clipped by 1 base and J by 4 bases, with 7 bases between them. The CDR3 sequence: CASSLGGLNEKLFF. The CDR3 region has the DNA TGTGCCAGCAGCTTAGGGGGGCTTAATGAAAAACTGTTTTTT.

The table lists this clonotype with many counts. The chain joins TRBV5-1 to TRBJ1-1; D is undetermined. Per the germline V gene, CDR1 is SGHRS and CDR2 is YFSETQ. CDR3 length equals 14 residues. V lost 0 bases, J lost 4 bases, and 10 bases lay in between. The CDR3 nucleotides are TGCGCCAGCAGCTTGGTTCCGGGGAGCACTGAAGCTTTCTTT. Protein sequence: CASSLVPGSTEAFF.

This clonotype was seen repeatedly, ten times or more. The rearrangement links TRBV5-1 to TRBJ1-1; unclear D gene. Deletions cut 3 bases from V and 6 bases from J, with 15 bases between. The V gene's germline CDR1 is SGHRS and CDR2 YFSETQ. The CDR3 totals 14 residues. Here the CDR3 reads CASSSAKDVPEAFF. CDR3 in DNA: TGCGCCAGCAGCTCCGCTAAAGATGTGCCTGAAGCTTTCTTT.

This clonotype was counted many times. The chain couples TRBV5-1 to TRBJ2-7, with D perhaps matching TRBD2 (5 bases). Germline assignment: CDR1 SGHRS and CDR2 YFSETQ. This CDR3 has 17 amino acids. V was clipped by 4 bases and J by 3 bases, with 23 bases between them. CDR3 sequence reads: CASSRGTETTSLYEQYF. For the CDR3, the DNA is TGCGCCAGCAGCCGTGGAACCGAGACTACCTCCCTCTACGAGCAGTACTTC.

This clonotype has a count of ten or more. The gene calls are TRBV10-3 and TRBJ2-1; 8 bases match TRBD1. The germline V gene has CDR1 ENHRY and CDR2 SYGVKD. The CDR3 has 13 amino acids. J lost 5 bases, V lost 8 bases, and 5 bases had no gene match. CDR3 residues: CAIRTGTHNEQFF. DNA of the CDR3: TGTGCCATCCGGACAGGGACCCACAATGAGCAGTTCTTC.

This clonotype was recorded many times. This chain's CDR3 is CASSYSAADSTDTQYF. CDR3 DNA sequence: TGTGCCAGCAGTTACTCTGCAGCGGATAGCACAGATACGCAGTATTTT. V and J are TRBV6-5 and TRBJ2-3; possibly TRBD2 for D (5 bases). Germline loops: CDR1 MNHEY, CDR2 SVGAGI. This CDR3 comprises 16 residues. The V end was cut by 0 bases, the J end by 0 bases, with 10 bases between.

The sample holds many counts of this clonotype. The chain has TRBV5-1 and TRBJ2-5; 8 nucleotides match TRBD1. The CDR3 sequence is 15 residues long. The V segment lost 0 bases and the J segment 4 bases; nucleotides outside the gene matches: 5. Germline loops: CDR1 SGHRS, CDR2 YFSETQ. The CDR3 nucleotides are TGCGCCAGCAGCTTGGGGGACAGGCCCTCAGAGACCCAGTACTTC. Translated, it gives CASSLGDRPSETQYF. Looking up the rest from reference TRBV5-1 and TRBJ2-5 gives the full variable domain: KAGVTQTPRYLIKTRGQQVTLSCSPISGHRSVSWYQQTPGQGLQFLFEYFSETQRNKGNFPGRFSGRQFSNSRSEMNVSTLELGDSALYLCASSLGDRPSETQYFGPGTRLLVL.